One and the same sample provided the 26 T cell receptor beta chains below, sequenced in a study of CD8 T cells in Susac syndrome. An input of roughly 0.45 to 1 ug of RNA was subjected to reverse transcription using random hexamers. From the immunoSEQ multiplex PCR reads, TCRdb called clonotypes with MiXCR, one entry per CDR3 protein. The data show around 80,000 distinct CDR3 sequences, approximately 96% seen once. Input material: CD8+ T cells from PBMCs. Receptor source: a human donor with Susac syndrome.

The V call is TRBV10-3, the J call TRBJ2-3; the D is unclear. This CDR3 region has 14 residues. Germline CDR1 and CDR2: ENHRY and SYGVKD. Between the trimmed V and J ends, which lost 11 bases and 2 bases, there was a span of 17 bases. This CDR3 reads CAASERSVTDTQYF. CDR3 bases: TGTGCCGCCTCAGAGAGGAGCGTCACAGATACGCAGTATTTT.

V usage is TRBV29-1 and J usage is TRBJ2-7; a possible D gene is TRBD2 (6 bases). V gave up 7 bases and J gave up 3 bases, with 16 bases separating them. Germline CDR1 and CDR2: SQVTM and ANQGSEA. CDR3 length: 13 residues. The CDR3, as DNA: TGCAGCGCGAATGTAGCGGATGACTACGAGCAGTACTTC. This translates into CSANVADDYEQYF.

The CDR3, as DNA: TGTGCCAGCAGCACAGACTACGAGCAGTACGTC. Residues: CASSTDYEQYV. This chain connects TRBV21-1 to TRBJ2-7. TRBV21-1 is described as a pseudogene. This CDR3 comprises 11 residues.

CDR3 sequence: CASSLRVTGDYNEQFF. The CDR3 DNA is TGTGCCAGCAGCTTGAGGGTGACAGGGGACTACAATGAGCAGTTCTTC. The genes are TRBV5-6 and TRBJ2-1, with 8 nucleotides matching TRBD1. The length of the CDR3 is 16 residues. Trimming cost V 1 base and J 3 bases; bases outside gene matches: 6. From germline, CDR1 is SGHDT and CDR2 YYEEEE. Variable domain in full (rest from reference TRBV5-6 and TRBJ2-1): DAGVTQSPTHLIKTRGQQVTLRCSPKSGHDTVSWYQQALGQGPQFIFQYYEEEERQRGNFPDRFSGHQFPNYSSELNVNALLLGDSALYLCASSLRVTGDYNEQFFGPGTRLTVL.

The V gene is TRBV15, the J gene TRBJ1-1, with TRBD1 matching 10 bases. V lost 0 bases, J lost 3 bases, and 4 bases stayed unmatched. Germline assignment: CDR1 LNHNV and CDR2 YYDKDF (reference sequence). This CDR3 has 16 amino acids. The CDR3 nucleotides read TGTGCCACCAGCAGAGAGGGACAGGGGATGGACACTGAAGCTTTCTTT. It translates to CATSREGQGMDTEAFF. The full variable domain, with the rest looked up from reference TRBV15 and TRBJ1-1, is DAMVIQNPRYQVTQFGKPVTLSCSQTLNHNVMYWYQQKSSQAPKLLFHYYDKDFNNEADTPDNFQSRRPNTSFCFLDIRSPGLGDTAMYLCATSREGQGMDTEAFFGQGTRLTVV.

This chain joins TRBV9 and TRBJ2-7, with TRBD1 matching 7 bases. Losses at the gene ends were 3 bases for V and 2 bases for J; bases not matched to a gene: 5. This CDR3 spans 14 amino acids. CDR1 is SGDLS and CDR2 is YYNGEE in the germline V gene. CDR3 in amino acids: CASSATGTAYEQYF. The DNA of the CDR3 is TGTGCCAGCAGCGCTACCGGGACAGCCTACGAGCAGTACTTC. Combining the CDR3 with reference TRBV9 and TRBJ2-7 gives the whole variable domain DSGVTQTPKHLITATGQRVTLRCSPRSGDLSVYWYQQSLDQGLQFLIQYYNGEERAKGNILERFSAQQFPDLHSELNLSSLELGDSALYFCASSATGTAYEQYFGPGTRLTVT.

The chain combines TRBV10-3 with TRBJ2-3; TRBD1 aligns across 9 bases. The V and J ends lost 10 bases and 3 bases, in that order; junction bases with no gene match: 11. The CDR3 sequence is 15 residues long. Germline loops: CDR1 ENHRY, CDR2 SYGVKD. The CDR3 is CATQDGTGSTDTQYF. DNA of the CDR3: TGTGCCACGCAAGACGGGACAGGGTCGACAGATACGCAGTATTTT.

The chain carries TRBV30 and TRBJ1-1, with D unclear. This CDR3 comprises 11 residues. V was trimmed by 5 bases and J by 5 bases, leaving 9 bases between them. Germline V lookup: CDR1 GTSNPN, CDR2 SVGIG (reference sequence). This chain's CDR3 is CAWEDGTEAFF. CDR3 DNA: TGTGCCTGGGAAGACGGGACTGAAGCTTTCTTT. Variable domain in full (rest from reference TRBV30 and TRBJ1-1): SQTIHQWPATLVQPVGSPLSLECTVEGTSNPNLYWYRQAAGRGLQLLFYSVGIGQISSEVPQNLSASRPQDRQFILSSKKLLLSDSGFYLCAWEDGTEAFFGQGTRLTVV.

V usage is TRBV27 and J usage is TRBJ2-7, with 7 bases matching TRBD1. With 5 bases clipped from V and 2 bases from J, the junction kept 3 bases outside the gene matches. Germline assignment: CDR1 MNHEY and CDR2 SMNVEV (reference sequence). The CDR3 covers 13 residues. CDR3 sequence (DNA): TGTGCCAGCAGTGCAGGGGGACCCTACGAGCAGTACTTC. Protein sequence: CASSAGGPYEQYF.

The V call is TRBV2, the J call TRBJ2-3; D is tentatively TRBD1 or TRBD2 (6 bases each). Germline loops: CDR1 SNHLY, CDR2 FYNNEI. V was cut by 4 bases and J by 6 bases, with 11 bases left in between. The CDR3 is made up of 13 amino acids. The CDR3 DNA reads TGTGCCAGCAGTGGAACAGGGAGGGATACGCAGTATTTT. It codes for CASSGTGRDTQYF. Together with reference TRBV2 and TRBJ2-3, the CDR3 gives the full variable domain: EPEVTQTPSHQVTQMGQEVILRCVPISNHLYFYWYRQILGQKVEFLVSFYNNEISEKSEIFDDQFSVERPDGSNFTLKIRSTKLEDSAMYFCASSGTGRDTQYFGPGTRLTVL.

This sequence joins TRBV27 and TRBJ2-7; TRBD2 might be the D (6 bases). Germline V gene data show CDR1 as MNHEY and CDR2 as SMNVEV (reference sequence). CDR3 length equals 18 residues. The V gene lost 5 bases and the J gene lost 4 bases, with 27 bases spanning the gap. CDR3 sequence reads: CASSPRAGSPTPPYEQYF. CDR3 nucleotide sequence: TGTGCCAGCAGTCCTAGAGCGGGTTCTCCGACCCCACCTTACGAGCAGTACTTC.

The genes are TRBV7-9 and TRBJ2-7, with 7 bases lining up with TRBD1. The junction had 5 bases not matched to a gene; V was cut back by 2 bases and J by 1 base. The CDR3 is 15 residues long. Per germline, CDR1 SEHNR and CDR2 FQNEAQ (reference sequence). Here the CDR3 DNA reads TGTGCCAGCAGCTTAATGGAGACAGGGTCCTACGAGCAGTACTTC. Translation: CASSLMETGSYEQYF. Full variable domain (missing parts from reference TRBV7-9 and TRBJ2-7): DTGVSQNPRHKITKRGQNVTFRCDPISEHNRLYWYRQTLGQGPEFLTYFQNEAQLEKSRLLSDRFSAERPKGSFSTLEIQRTEQGDSAMYLCASSLMETGSYEQYFGPGTRLTVT.

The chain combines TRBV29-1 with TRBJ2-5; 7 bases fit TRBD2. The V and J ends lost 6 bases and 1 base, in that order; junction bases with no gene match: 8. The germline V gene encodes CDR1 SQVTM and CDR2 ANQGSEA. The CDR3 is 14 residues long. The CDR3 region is CSVLLAGVQETQYF. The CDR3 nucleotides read TGCAGCGTCCTCCTCGCGGGGGTCCAAGAGACCCAGTACTTC.

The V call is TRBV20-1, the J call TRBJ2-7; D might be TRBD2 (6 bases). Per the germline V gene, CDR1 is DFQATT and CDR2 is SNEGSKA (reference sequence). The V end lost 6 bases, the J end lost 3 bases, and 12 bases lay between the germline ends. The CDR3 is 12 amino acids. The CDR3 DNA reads TGCAGTGCGGGACTGAGTGACTACGAGCAGTACGTC. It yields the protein CSAGLSDYEQYV.

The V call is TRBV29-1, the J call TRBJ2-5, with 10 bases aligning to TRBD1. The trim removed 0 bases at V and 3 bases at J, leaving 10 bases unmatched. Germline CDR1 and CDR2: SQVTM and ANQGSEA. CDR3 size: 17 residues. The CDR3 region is CSVEDQGWTGGKETQYF. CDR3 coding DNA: TGCAGCGTTGAAGATCAAGGTTGGACAGGGGGGAAAGAGACCCAGTACTTC.

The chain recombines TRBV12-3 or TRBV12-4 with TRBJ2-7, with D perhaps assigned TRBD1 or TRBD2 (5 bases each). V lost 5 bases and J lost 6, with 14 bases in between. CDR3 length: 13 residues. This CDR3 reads CASSPGPPGEQYF. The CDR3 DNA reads TGTGCCAGCAGTCCGGGACCCCCTGGCGAGCAGTACTTC.

CDR3 sequence: CSARHSINHYGYTF. CDR3 coding DNA: TGCAGTGCTAGGCATAGCATAAACCACTATGGCTACACCTTC. The J gene is TRBJ1-2, the V gene TRBV20-1, with unresolved D. The ends were cut back, 3 bases at V and 3 bases at J, with 14 bases in the middle. The CDR3 runs 14 residues. The germline V gene encodes CDR1 DFQATT and CDR2 SNEGSKA (reference sequence).

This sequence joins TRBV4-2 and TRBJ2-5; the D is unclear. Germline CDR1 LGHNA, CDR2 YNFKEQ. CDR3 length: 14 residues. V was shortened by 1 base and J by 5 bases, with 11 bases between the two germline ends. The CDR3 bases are TGTGCCAGCAGCCAAGGGAGCCCCGGTGAGACCCAGTACTTC. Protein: CASSQGSPGETQYF.

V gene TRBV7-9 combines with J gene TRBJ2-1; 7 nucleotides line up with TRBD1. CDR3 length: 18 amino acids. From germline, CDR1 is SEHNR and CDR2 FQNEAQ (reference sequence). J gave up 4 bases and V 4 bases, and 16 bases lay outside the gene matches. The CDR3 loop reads CASSSNGQVGPGYNEQFF. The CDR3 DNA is TGTGCCAGCAGCTCAAACGGACAGGTCGGGCCCGGTTACAATGAGCAGTTCTTC.

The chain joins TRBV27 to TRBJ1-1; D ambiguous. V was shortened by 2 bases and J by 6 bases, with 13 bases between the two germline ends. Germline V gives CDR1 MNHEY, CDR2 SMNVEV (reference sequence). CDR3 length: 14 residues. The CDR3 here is CASSLSNIGSEAFF. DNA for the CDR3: TGTGCCAGCAGTTTAAGCAACATCGGATCTGAAGCTTTCTTT.

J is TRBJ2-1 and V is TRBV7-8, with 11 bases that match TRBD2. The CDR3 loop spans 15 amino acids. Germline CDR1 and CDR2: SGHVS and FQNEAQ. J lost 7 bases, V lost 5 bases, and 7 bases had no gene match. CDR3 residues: CASSPPSGRTNEQFF. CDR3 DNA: TGTGCCAGCAGCCCCCCTAGCGGGAGGACGAATGAGCAGTTCTTC.

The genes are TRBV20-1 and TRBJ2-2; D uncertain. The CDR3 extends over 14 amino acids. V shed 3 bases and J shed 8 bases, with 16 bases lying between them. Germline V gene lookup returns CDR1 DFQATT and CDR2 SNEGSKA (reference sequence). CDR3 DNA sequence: TGCAGTGCTAGCCTCATTTCAATCGGGGGGGAGCTGTTTTTT. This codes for CSASLISIGGELFF.

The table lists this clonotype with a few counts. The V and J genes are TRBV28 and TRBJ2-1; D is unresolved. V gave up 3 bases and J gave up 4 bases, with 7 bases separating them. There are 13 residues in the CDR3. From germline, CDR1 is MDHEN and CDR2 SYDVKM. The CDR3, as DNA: TGTGCCAGCAGTTTGCCCAGTTACAATGAGCAGTTCTTC. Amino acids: CASSLPSYNEQFF.

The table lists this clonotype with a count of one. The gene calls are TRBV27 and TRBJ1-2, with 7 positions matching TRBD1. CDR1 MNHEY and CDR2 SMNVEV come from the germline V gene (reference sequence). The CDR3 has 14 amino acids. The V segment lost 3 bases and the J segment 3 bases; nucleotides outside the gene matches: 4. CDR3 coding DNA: TGTGCCAGCAGTTTGAGCCAGGGGGACTATGGCTACACCTTC. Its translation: CASSLSQGDYGYTF.

The CDR3 protein is CSVAGPSYEQYF. Here the CDR3 DNA reads TGCAGCGTTGCGGGACCGAGCTACGAGCAGTACTTC. The V call is TRBV29-1, the J call TRBJ2-7; D might be TRBD1 or TRBD2, each matching 5 bases. In germline, CDR1 is SQVTM, CDR2 ANQGSEA. This CDR3 is 12 amino acids long. With 4 bases removed from V and 3 bases from J, the gap between germline ends came to 10 bases.

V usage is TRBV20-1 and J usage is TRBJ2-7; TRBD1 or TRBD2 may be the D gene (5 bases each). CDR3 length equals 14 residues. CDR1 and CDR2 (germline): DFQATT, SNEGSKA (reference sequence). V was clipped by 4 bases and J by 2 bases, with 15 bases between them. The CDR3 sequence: CSATPGLGPYEQYF. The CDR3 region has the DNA TGCAGTGCTACACCGGGATTGGGACCCTACGAGCAGTACTTC.